Listed here are 21 T cell receptor beta chains from one sample, sequenced in a study of blood T cell repertoires in COVID-19. Sequenced by immunoSEQ multiplex PCR; TCRdb stores in-frame clones only, minus some. This sample has hundreds of thousands of clones, with about nine tenths found just once. Sequences were obtained from peripheral blood. These receptors all stem from a woman aged 25 to 39 with active or convalescent COVID-19.

CDR3 in DNA: TGTGCCAGCGACAGGACGAACACCGGGGAGCTGTTTTTT. It translates to CASDRTNTGELFF. The chain employs TRBV12-3 or TRBV12-4 and TRBJ2-2; D perhaps matches TRBD1 (6 bases). This CDR3 contains 13 residues. Trimming left V 8 bases short and J 0 bases short, with 7 bases between.

The V call is TRBV5-1, the J call TRBJ2-7; TRBD1 is a possible D gene (6 bases). CDR1 is SGHRS, CDR2 YFSETQ, per germline. This CDR3 has 13 amino acids. Trimming took off 2 bases at V and 4 bases at J, with 10 bases between the two ends. CDR3 sequence reads: CASSFGTSYEQYF. The CDR3 DNA reads as TGCGCCAGCAGCTTCGGGACATCGTACGAGCAGTACTTC. The full variable domain, completed using reference TRBV5-1 and TRBJ2-7, is KAGVTQTPRYLIKTRGQQVTLSCSPISGHRSVSWYQQTPGQGLQFLFEYFSETQRNKGNFPGRFSGRQFSNSRSEMNVSTLELGDSALYLCASSFGTSYEQYFGPGTRLTVT.

This clone has only a few counts. V and J are TRBV18 and TRBJ1-2; 8 positions agree with TRBD1. Trimming removed 5 bases from V and 8 bases from J; junction bases left unmatched: 7. Germline lookup yields CDR1 KGHSH and CDR2 LQKENI. The CDR3 contains 13 residues. CDR3 loop: CASSASGGGGYTF. CDR3 nucleotides: TGTGCCAGCTCAGCGTCAGGGGGCGGCGGCTACACCTTC. Complete variable domain (other parts from reference TRBV18 and TRBJ1-2): NAGVMQNPRHLVRRRGQEARLRCSPMKGHSHVYWYRQLPEEGLKFMVYLQKENIIDESGMPKERFSAEFPKEGPSILRIQQVVRGDSAAYFCASSASGGGGYTFGSGTRLTVV.

V usage is TRBV6-5 and J usage is TRBJ1-3, with 8 bases aligning to TRBD1. The CDR3 is 13 residues long. Germline loops: CDR1 MNHEY, CDR2 SVGAGI. V gave up 9 bases and J gave up 0 bases; unmatched junction bases: 1. The CDR3 region has the DNA TGTGCCAGTGGACAGGGCTCTGGAAACACCATATATTTT. It is translated as CASGQGSGNTIYF.

The chain has TRBV30 and TRBJ2-7; D uncertain. The length of the CDR3 is 11 residues. Germline V gene data show CDR1 as GTSNPN and CDR2 as SVGIG (reference sequence). Trimming cost V 2 bases and J 1 base, with 3 bases left between them. CDR3 nucleotides: TGTGCCTGGAGTTTATCCTACGAGCAGTACTTC. Amino acids: CAWSLSYEQYF. The full variable domain, rest sourced from reference TRBV30 and TRBJ2-7, is SQTIHQWPATLVQPVGSPLSLECTVEGTSNPNLYWYRQAAGRGLQLLFYSVGIGQISSEVPQNLSASRPQDRQFILSSKKLLLSDSGFYLCAWSLSYEQYFGPGTRLTVT.

The chain is built from TRBV3-1 (or the pseudogene TRBV3-2) and TRBJ1-5; possible D gene TRBD1, 6 bases. This CDR3 comprises 14 residues. Germline assignment: CDR1 LGHDT and CDR2 YNNKEL (reference sequence). V was cut by 0 bases and J by 6 bases, with 9 bases left in between. The DNA of the CDR3 is TGTGCCAGCAGCCAAGATGGCAGGGGTCAGCCCCAGCATTTT. Protein: CASSQDGRGQPQHF.

The genes are TRBV19 and TRBJ1-5; D is unresolved. Germline CDR1 LNHDA, CDR2 SQIVND (reference sequence). Between the trimmed V and J ends, which lost 5 bases and 2 bases, there was a span of 10 bases. The CDR3 contains 14 residues. The CDR3 DNA reads as TGTGCCAGTAGTTGGAGTACGGGCAATCAGCCCCAGCATTTT. Its translation is CASSWSTGNQPQHF.

This chain connects TRBV10-1 to TRBJ2-3; 12 nucleotides agree with TRBD2. J was trimmed by 2 bases and V by 6 bases; bases with no gene match: 3. This CDR3 has 15 amino acids. Germline V gene data show CDR1 as WNHNN and CDR2 as SYGVQD (reference sequence). The CDR3 DNA reads TGCGCCAGCAGCAGGACTAGCGGGGACACAGATACGCAGTATTTT. Amino acid sequence: CASSRTSGDTDTQYF.

This clone was seen once. The gene calls are TRBV5-1 and TRBJ2-1; TRBD1 is a possible D gene (6 bases). Trimming removed 5 bases from V and 5 bases from J, with 8 bases in between. Germline loops: CDR1 SGHRS, CDR2 YFSETQ. The CDR3 runs 12 residues. CDR3 nucleotide sequence: TGCGCCAGCAGGCGGACAGACAATGAGCAGTTCTTC. Its translation: CASRRTDNEQFF.

CDR3 sequence: CASSHGGAYEQYF. The CDR3 DNA is TGTGCCAGCAGCCACGGCGGGGCCTACGAGCAGTACTTC. This chain links TRBV4-2 with TRBJ2-7; D possibly corresponds to TRBD2 (6 bases). V lost 3 bases, J lost 2 bases, and 8 bases lay in between. The CDR3 totals 13 residues. Per germline, CDR1 LGHNA and CDR2 YNFKEQ.

The chain has TRBV5-1 and TRBJ2-1; 10 bases are shared with TRBD2. Trimming removed 0 bases from V and 6 bases from J; junction bases left unmatched: 6. This CDR3 spans 16 amino acids. Germline V lookup: CDR1 SGHRS, CDR2 YFSETQ. For the CDR3, the DNA is TGCGCCAGCAGCTTGGTAGAGCGGGGGGGTTTCAATGAGCAGTTCTTC. This gives the protein CASSLVERGGFNEQFF.

This clone was recorded a few times. The CDR3 here is CAISEPDTTSGYTF. The CDR3 nucleotides read TGTGCCATCAGTGAGCCGGACACAACGTCTGGCTACACCTTC. V usage is TRBV10-3 and J usage is TRBJ1-2; perhaps TRBD1 as D (5 bases). Germline V lookup: CDR1 ENHRY, CDR2 SYGVKD. The CDR3 extends over 14 amino acids. V lost 2 bases, J lost 7 bases, and 14 bases lay in between.

This clone appeared once. The V gene is TRBV23-1, the J gene TRBJ1-5; TRBD1 matches 7 bases. Being an ORF, TRBV23-1 has a function that is uncertain. Losses at the gene ends were 2 bases for V and 4 bases for J; bases not matched to a gene: 2. This CDR3 spans 14 amino acids. CDR3 region: CASSQGQDNQPQHF. The CDR3, as DNA: TGCGCCAGCAGTCAAGGACAGGATAATCAGCCCCAGCATTTT.

V is TRBV18 and J is TRBJ1-1; TRBD1 matches at 12 bases. Germline V gene lookup returns CDR1 KGHSH and CDR2 LQKENI. The V segment lost 6 bases and the J segment 5 bases; nucleotides outside the gene matches: 16. The CDR3 consists of 18 residues. CDR3 coding DNA: TGTGCCAGCTCCCCCCTCCCGGGACAGGGGGCGGGGGGGACTGAAGCTTTCTTT. Protein: CASSPLPGQGAGGTEAFF. The full variable domain, completed using reference TRBV18 and TRBJ1-1, is NAGVMQNPRHLVRRRGQEARLRCSPMKGHSHVYWYRQLPEEGLKFMVYLQKENIIDESGMPKERFSAEFPKEGPSILRIQQVVRGDSAAYFCASSPLPGQGAGGTEAFFGQGTRLTVV.

The rearrangement links TRBV6-5 to TRBJ1-3, with 7 bases matching TRBD1. The CDR3 has 15 residues. Germline V gene data show CDR1 as MNHEY and CDR2 as SVGAGI. V gave up 6 bases and J gave up 0 bases; unmatched junction bases: 5. CDR3: CASSEGQNSGNTIYF. The CDR3 DNA is TGTGCCAGCAGCGAGGGACAGAACTCTGGAAACACCATATATTTT.

This clone was picked up one time. The chain links TRBV11-1 to TRBJ1-1; perhaps TRBD1 as D (5 bases). V lost 5 bases and J 4 bases, leaving 17 bases between the germline ends. Germline CDR1 is SGHAT and CDR2 is FQDESV (reference sequence). The CDR3 length is 15 residues. CDR3 in amino acids: CASSPSGGVGTEAFF. The CDR3 DNA follows: TGTGCCAGCAGCCCCTCGGGGGGTGTGGGCACTGAAGCTTTCTTT.

The rearrangement uses TRBV7-2 and TRBJ2-5; 8 bases align to TRBD2. The CDR3 sequence is 15 residues long. Per germline, CDR1 SGHTA and CDR2 FQGNSA. V trimming: 5 bases; J trimming: 5 bases; junction bases outside the gene matches: 10. CDR3 sequence (DNA): TGTGCCAGCAGCCTCACGGGGGGGCCGTGGGAGACCCAGTACTTC. It is translated as CASSLTGGPWETQYF. Variable domain in full (rest from reference TRBV7-2 and TRBJ2-5): GAGVSQSPSNKVTEKGKDVELRCDPISGHTALYWYRQSLGQGLEFLIYFQGNSAPDKSGLPSDRFSAERTGGSVSTLTIQRTQQEDSAVYLCASSLTGGPWETQYFGPGTRLLVL.

This sequence joins TRBV10-1 and TRBJ1-4; D may be TRBD1 (5 bases). The V gene's germline CDR1 is WNHNN and CDR2 SYGVQD (reference sequence). CDR3 length equals 14 residues. V lost 2 bases to trimming and J lost 8 bases, with 12 bases between them. CDR3 bases: TGCGCCAGCAGTGAGGCAGGGATGGCGGAAAAACTGTTTTTT. Protein product: CASSEAGMAEKLFF.

This chain connects TRBV6-5 to TRBJ1-4, with 9 bases that match TRBD1. The V gene end was trimmed by 6 bases and the J gene end by 5 bases; junction bases not matched to a gene: 4. Germline CDR1 reads MNHEY; CDR2 reads SVGAGI. The CDR3 consists of 14 residues. CDR3 region: CASRDRGGNEKLFF. The CDR3, as DNA: TGTGCCAGCAGAGACAGGGGGGGGAATGAAAAACTGTTTTTT.

The chain joins TRBV5-1 to TRBJ2-3, with TRBD2 matching 10 bases. Germline V gene lookup returns CDR1 SGHRS and CDR2 YFSETQ. After removal of 0 bases from V and 6 bases from J, the junction contained 10 bases not matched to a gene. The CDR3 has 17 residues. Written as DNA, the CDR3 is TGCGCCAGCAGCTTGGGTCTAGCGGGGGTACCCAAGGATACGCAGTATTTT. Translation gives CASSLGLAGVPKDTQYF.

The chain employs TRBV6-5 and TRBJ1-1; TRBD1 matches at 9 bases. The germline V gene has CDR1 MNHEY and CDR2 SVGAGI. The CDR3 length is 16 residues. J lost 0 bases, V lost 2 bases, and 4 bases had no gene match. CDR3 bases: TGTGCCAGCAGTTACCGGACAGGGGCCTTGAACACTGAAGCTTTCTTT. This translates into CASSYRTGALNTEAFF.